What follows are 28 T cell receptor beta chains derived from one specimen sequenced in a study of neoadjuvant anti-PD-1 for oral cavity cancer. Here immunoSEQ multiplex PCR was the method, and the copy in TCRdb shows in-frame clones only, minus some. The sample has about 42,000 clones, around 79% seen once. The sample's time point: after neoadjuvant nivolumab, at surgical resection. This specimen consisted of PBMCs, obtained after nivolumab (anti-PD-1) treatment. The receptors derive from a person between 35 and 79 years old with oral cavity squamous cell carcinoma.

The genes are TRBV11-3 and TRBJ2-2; TRBD1 might be the D (6 bases). There are 15 residues in the CDR3. V was cut by 5 bases and J by 2 bases, with 12 bases left in between. Germline values: CDR1 SGHNT, CDR2 YENEEA. This chain's CDR3 is CASSPTGHNTGELFF. As DNA, the CDR3 is TGTGCCAGCAGCCCAACAGGGCACAACACCGGGGAGCTGTTTTTT.

The chain recombines TRBV5-4 with TRBJ1-1, with a tentative D call TRBD1 (5 bases). The length of the CDR3 is 14 residues. The germline CDR1 and CDR2 sequences are SGHNT and YYREEE (reference sequence). Trimming pared 0 bases from V and 1 base from J, leaving 7 bases between. The CDR3 bases are TGTGCCAGCAGCTTGGTCAGGGCGAACACTGAAGCTTTCTTT. This gives the protein CASSLVRANTEAFF.

This clone is classed as medium-sized. The CDR3: CASSPNGQPQETQYF. The CDR3 bases are TGTGCCAGCAGCCCGAACGGACAGCCCCAAGAGACCCAGTACTTC. The V call is TRBV5-4, the J call TRBJ2-5; D may be TRBD1 (6 bases). Germline V gene lookup returns CDR1 SGHNT and CDR2 YYREEE (reference sequence). Trimming took 4 bases from V and 1 from J, leaving 14 bases between them. The CDR3 spans 15 residues.

This clone was seen only a few times. This chain joins TRBV6-1 and TRBJ1-6; D uncertain. Per germline, CDR1 MNHNS and CDR2 SASEGT. Trimming took 6 bases from V and 7 from J, leaving 7 bases between them. CDR3 length: 12 residues. The CDR3 spells CASRLINSPLHF. The CDR3, as DNA: TGTGCCAGCAGACTGATAAATTCACCCCTCCACTTT.

The CDR3 spells CASSPGQLPGELFF. CDR3 coding DNA: TGTGCCAGCAGCCCGGGACAGCTCCCCGGGGAGCTGTTTTTT. The rearrangement joins TRBV5-5 to TRBJ2-2; 7 bases match TRBD1. The CDR3 contains 14 residues. J lost 6 bases, V lost 4 bases, and 6 bases had no gene match. Germline V gene sequence: CDR1 SGHKS, CDR2 YYEKEE (reference sequence).

V gene TRBV7-2 combines with J gene TRBJ1-5, with 8 bases fitting TRBD1. The CDR3 spans 16 residues. With V trimmed by 5 bases and J by 1 base, 7 bases remained unmatched. CDR1 is SGHTA, CDR2 FQGNSA, per germline. CDR3 loop: CASSARTGRSNQPQHF. CDR3 coding DNA: TGTGCCAGCAGCGCGAGGACAGGGAGAAGCAATCAGCCCCAGCATTTT. The entire variable domain, with the rest obtained from reference TRBV7-2 and TRBJ1-5, is as follows: GAGVSQSPSNKVTEKGKDVELRCDPISGHTALYWYRQSLGQGLEFLIYFQGNSAPDKSGLPSDRFSAERTGGSVSTLTIQRTQQEDSAVYLCASSARTGRSNQPQHFGDGTRLSIL.

This clone turned up a few times. The genes are TRBV6-6 and TRBJ2-7; 10 nucleotides align to TRBD2. V lost 2 bases and J lost 2; bases outside the gene matches: 0. The germline V gene has CDR1 MNHNY and CDR2 SVGAGI (reference sequence). This CDR3 region has 14 residues. CDR3 bases: TGTGCCAGCAGTTACGGACTAGCGGCCTACGAGCAGTACTTC. Its translation is CASSYGLAAYEQYF.

This chain uses TRBV6-5 with TRBJ2-1, with 7 bases that match TRBD1. There are 15 residues in the CDR3. CDR1 and CDR2 (germline): MNHEY, SVGAGI. The V segment lost 6 bases and the J segment 3 bases; nucleotides outside the gene matches: 8. The CDR3 loop is CASRPGQLSYNEQFF. In nucleotides, the CDR3 is TGTGCCAGCAGACCGGGACAGTTAAGCTACAATGAGCAGTTCTTC.

In this sample, this clone turned up a few times. The chain joins TRBV6-5 to TRBJ1-1, with TRBD1 matching over 7 bases. The J segment lost 5 bases and the V segment lost 10 bases, leaving 10 bases of the junction unmatched. This CDR3 contains 13 residues. The germline V gene has CDR1 MNHEY and CDR2 SVGAGI. CDR3 sequence (DNA): TGTGCCATCTCGACAGGGCAGTGGACTGAAGCTTTCTTT. The encoded protein is CAISTGQWTEAFF.

This CDR3 is CASSLSGGDTDTQYF. As DNA, the CDR3 is TGTGCCAGCAGCCTTAGCGGGGGGGACACAGATACGCAGTATTTT. The V call is TRBV11-2, the J call TRBJ2-3, with 11 nucleotides matching TRBD2. The CDR3 loop spans 15 amino acids. J gave up 2 bases and V 5 bases, and 3 bases lay outside the gene matches. Germline V gene sequence: CDR1 SGHAT, CDR2 FQNNGV.

The chain couples TRBV6-1 to TRBJ1-1; D unclear. The CDR3 runs to 15 residues. Trimming pared 0 bases from V and 0 bases from J, leaving 8 bases between. Germline assignment: CDR1 MNHNS and CDR2 SASEGT. CDR3 in DNA: TGTGCCAGCAGTGAAGCGCTGGGTGTGAACACTGAAGCTTTCTTT. It translates to CASSEALGVNTEAFF.

The table lists this clone with a count of one. Relative to the germline gene, one junction end is altered; a read error may explain this. The rearrangement links TRBV6-1 to TRBJ2-1; 7 nucleotides match TRBD2. Germline CDR1 MNHNS, CDR2 SASEGT. There are 13 residues in the CDR3. CDR3 loop: CASSDGPSGLKLF. In DNA, the CDR3 is TGTGCCAGCAGTGATGGACCCTCGGGACTAAAGCTCTTC.

The gene calls are TRBV25-1 and TRBJ2-6; TRBD1 aligns across 12 bases. There are 18 residues in the CDR3. J gave up 0 bases and V 5 bases, and 5 bases lay outside the gene matches. The germline V gene has CDR1 MGHDK and CDR2 SYGVNS. CDR3 sequence: CASSPWDRGPSGANVLTF. The CDR3 coding sequence is TGTGCCAGCAGTCCCTGGGACAGGGGGCCCTCTGGGGCCAACGTCCTGACTTTC.

CDR3 loop: CASGPQAHFYEQYF. The CDR3 DNA reads as TGTGCCAGCGGCCCACAGGCACATTTCTACGAGCAGTACTTC. This chain links TRBV25-1 with TRBJ2-7; D is possibly TRBD1 (5 bases). The V gene lost 8 bases and the J gene lost 3 bases, with 17 bases spanning the gap. CDR3 length equals 14 residues. Germline V lookup: CDR1 MGHDK, CDR2 SYGVNS.

This clone was seen a handful of times. V usage is TRBV5-1 and J usage is TRBJ1-2; D ambiguous. This CDR3 has 16 residues. V lost 3 bases to trimming and J lost 8 bases, with 23 bases between them. Germline V gene sequence: CDR1 SGHRS, CDR2 YFSETQ. The CDR3 reads CASSSLVDPIFLGYTF. The CDR3 nucleotides read TGCGCCAGCAGCTCCCTGGTGGACCCGATATTTTTGGGCTACACCTTC.

The V and J genes are TRBV19 and TRBJ2-1; no reliable D call. V dropped 6 bases and J dropped 7 bases, with 25 bases sitting between them. The CDR3 is 17 residues long. CDR1 is LNHDA and CDR2 is SQIVND in the germline V gene (reference sequence). The CDR3 DNA follows: TGTGCCAGTAGCCTCCCAGCTTTATCGCCTCCCTTAAATGAGCAGTTCTTC. Residues: CASSLPALSPPLNEQFF.

This chain links TRBV19 with TRBJ1-1, with no clear D. Germline loops: CDR1 LNHDA, CDR2 SQIVND (reference sequence). The V gene lost 4 bases and the J gene lost 5 bases, with 5 bases spanning the gap. The CDR3 sequence is 11 residues long. Here the CDR3 reads CASSRRTEAFF. CDR3 nucleotides: TGTGCCAGTAGTAGGAGAACTGAAGCTTTCTTT.

CDR3 residues: CASSESGRGSEAFF. CDR3 DNA sequence: TGCGCCAGCAGTGAGTCGGGCAGGGGCTCTGAAGCTTTCTTT. The rearrangement uses TRBV10-2 and TRBJ1-1, with a tentative D call TRBD1 (6 bases). From germline, CDR1 is WSHSY and CDR2 SAAADI. This CDR3 comprises 14 residues. Trimming took 0 bases from V and 6 from J, leaving 11 bases between them.

The chain joins TRBV6-1 to TRBJ1-1, with 7 bases matching TRBD1. With 10 bases clipped from V and 1 base from J, the junction kept 9 bases outside the gene matches. There are 14 residues in the CDR3. The germline CDR1 and CDR2 sequences are MNHNS and SASEGT. CDR3 sequence: CATLPGQRNTEAFF. CDR3 nucleotides: TGTGCCACATTACCGGGACAGAGGAACACTGAAGCTTTCTTT.

This clone came up once. Compared with germline, one end of the junction differs, possibly owing to a read error. J is TRBJ2-3 and V is TRBV7-7, with D hard to call. CDR1 and CDR2 (germline): SSHAT, FNYEAQ (reference sequence). The CDR3 is 13 amino acids. As DNA, the CDR3 is TGTGCTAGCAGCTCAGGAGAGCGAGATACGCAGTATTTT. It codes for CASSSGERDTQYF.

V is TRBV2 and J is TRBJ2-7; 9 bases map to TRBD2. The CDR3 is 13 residues long. V was pared by 4 bases and J by 9 bases, with 7 bases of the junction left unmatched. From germline, CDR1 is SNHLY and CDR2 FYNNEI. CDR3 sequence (DNA): TGTGCCAGCAGTGCTAGCGGGATTTCCGGGCAGTACTTC. Amino acid sequence: CASSASGISGQYF.

There are a few counts of this clone. The chain recombines TRBV2 with TRBJ2-7, with 8 bases lining up with TRBD1. V shed 6 bases, J shed 3 bases, and the junction held 16 bases outside the gene matches. CDR3 length: 17 amino acids. Germline assignment: CDR1 SNHLY and CDR2 FYNNEI. This chain's CDR3 is CASRPSRWGQAYYEQYF. The DNA of the CDR3 is TGTGCCAGCAGACCTTCTAGGTGGGGACAGGCCTACTACGAGCAGTACTTC.

This clone appeared a single time. V usage is TRBV28 and J usage is TRBJ1-1, with D perhaps TRBD1 (5 bases). The CDR3 length is 14 residues. Trimming cost V 6 bases and J 7 bases, with 18 bases left between them. From germline, CDR1 is MDHEN and CDR2 SYDVKM. DNA for the CDR3: TGTGCCAGCAGGGCCCGGGGCCGCTTTGGTGAAGCTTTCTTT. Amino acids: CASRARGRFGEAFF.

The chain carries TRBV6-1 and TRBJ2-2, with TRBD1 matching 7 bases. CDR3 size: 15 residues. The trim removed 7 bases at V and 6 bases at J, leaving 11 bases unmatched. Germline CDR1 MNHNS, CDR2 SASEGT. The CDR3 sequence: CASILQGVMAGELFF. CDR3 in DNA: TGTGCCAGCATCCTTCAGGGGGTGATGGCCGGGGAGCTGTTTTTT.

The J gene is TRBJ2-6, the V gene TRBV9; D is uncertain. Germline-derived CDR1 and CDR2 are SGDLS and YYNGEE. V shed 0 bases and J shed 1 base, with 11 bases lying between them. CDR3 length equals 17 residues. CDR3 amino acids: CASSVGVSSSGANVLTF. Here the CDR3 DNA reads TGTGCCAGCAGCGTAGGGGTCAGTTCTTCTGGGGCCAACGTCCTGACTTTC.

This clone occurred a few times. The chain combines TRBV18 with TRBJ1-5; 8 bases agree with TRBD1. Trimming took 4 bases from V and 2 from J; bases not matched to a gene: 4. The CDR3 is 15 amino acids. CDR1 is KGHSH and CDR2 is LQKENI in the germline V gene. This chain's CDR3 is CASSLSGQGNQPQHF. The CDR3 DNA sequence: TGTGCCAGCTCACTATCGGGACAGGGCAATCAGCCCCAGCATTTT. The complete variable domain, with remaining parts taken from reference TRBV18 and TRBJ1-5, reads NAGVMQNPRHLVRRRGQEARLRCSPMKGHSHVYWYRQLPEEGLKFMVYLQKENIIDESGMPKERFSAEFPKEGPSILRIQQVVRGDSAAYFCASSLSGQGNQPQHFGDGTRLSIL.

The genes are TRBV6-4 and TRBJ2-1; TRBD1 matches 9 bases. The CDR3 extends over 18 amino acids. The germline V gene encodes CDR1 MRHNA and CDR2 SNTAGT. V lost 0 bases to trimming and J lost 4 bases; unmatched junction nucleotides: 10. The CDR3 protein is CASSDSLGTGTNYNEQFF. Written as DNA, the CDR3 is TGTGCCAGCAGTGACTCTTTAGGGACAGGGACAAATTACAATGAGCAGTTCTTC.

V and J are TRBV29-1 and TRBJ2-5; the D gene is possibly TRBD2 (6 bases). CDR1 is SQVTM, CDR2 ANQGSEA, per germline. With 7 bases removed from V and 5 bases from J, the gap between germline ends came to 14 bases. The CDR3 consists of 12 residues. The CDR3 nucleotides are TGCAGCGCCGCGGAGGGCCGGGAGACCCAGTACTTC. It specifies CSAAEGRETQYF.